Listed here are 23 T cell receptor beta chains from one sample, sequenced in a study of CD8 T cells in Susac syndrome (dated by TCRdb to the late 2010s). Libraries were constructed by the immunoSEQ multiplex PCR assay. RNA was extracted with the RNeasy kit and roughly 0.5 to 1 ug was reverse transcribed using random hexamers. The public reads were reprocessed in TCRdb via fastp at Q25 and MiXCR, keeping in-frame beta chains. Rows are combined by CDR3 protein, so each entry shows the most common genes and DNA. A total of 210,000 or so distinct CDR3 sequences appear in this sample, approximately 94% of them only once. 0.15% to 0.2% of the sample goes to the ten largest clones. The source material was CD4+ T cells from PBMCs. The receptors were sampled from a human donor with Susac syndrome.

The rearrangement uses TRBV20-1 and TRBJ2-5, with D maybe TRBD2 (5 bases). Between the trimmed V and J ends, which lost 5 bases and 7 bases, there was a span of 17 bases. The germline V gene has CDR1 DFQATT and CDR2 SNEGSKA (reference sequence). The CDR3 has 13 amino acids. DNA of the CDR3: TGCAGTGCTTGGCCCGGGCTCGGAGGGACCCAGTACTTC. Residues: CSAWPGLGGTQYF.

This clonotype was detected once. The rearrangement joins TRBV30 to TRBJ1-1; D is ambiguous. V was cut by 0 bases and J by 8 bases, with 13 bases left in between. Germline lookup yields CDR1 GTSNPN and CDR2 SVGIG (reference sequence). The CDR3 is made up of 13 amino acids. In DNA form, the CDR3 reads TGTGCCTGGAGTGTACTGGACCGGGGAGAAGCTTTCTTT. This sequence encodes CAWSVLDRGEAFF.

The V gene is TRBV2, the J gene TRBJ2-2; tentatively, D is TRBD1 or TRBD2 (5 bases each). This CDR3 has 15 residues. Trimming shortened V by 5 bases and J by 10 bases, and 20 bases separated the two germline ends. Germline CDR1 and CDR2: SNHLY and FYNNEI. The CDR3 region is CASSRGRQLRKELFF. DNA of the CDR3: TGTGCCAGCAGTCGGGGACGGCAACTGAGGAAGGAGCTGTTTTTT.

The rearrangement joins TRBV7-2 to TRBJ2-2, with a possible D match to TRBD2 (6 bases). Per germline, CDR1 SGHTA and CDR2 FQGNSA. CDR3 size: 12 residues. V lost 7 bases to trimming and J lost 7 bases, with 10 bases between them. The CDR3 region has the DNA TGTGCCAGCACCCCCGGGGGCGGGGAGCTGTTTTTT. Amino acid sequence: CASTPGGGELFF. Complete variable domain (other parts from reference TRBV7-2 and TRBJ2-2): GAGVSQSPSNKVTEKGKDVELRCDPISGHTALYWYRQSLGQGLEFLIYFQGNSAPDKSGLPSDRFSAERTGGSVSTLTIQRTQQEDSAVYLCASTPGGGELFFGEGSRLTVL.

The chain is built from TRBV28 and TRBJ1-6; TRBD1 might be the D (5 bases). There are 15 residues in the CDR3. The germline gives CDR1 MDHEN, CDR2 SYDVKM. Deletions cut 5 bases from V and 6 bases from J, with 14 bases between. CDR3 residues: CASSPRTGGNSPLHF. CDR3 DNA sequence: TGTGCCAGCAGTCCCAGGACCGGGGGTAATTCACCCCTCCACTTT.

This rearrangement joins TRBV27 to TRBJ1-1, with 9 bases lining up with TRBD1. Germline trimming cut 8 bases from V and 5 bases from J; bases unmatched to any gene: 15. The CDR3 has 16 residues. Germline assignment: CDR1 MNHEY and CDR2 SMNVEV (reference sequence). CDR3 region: CASPTGGEWMGTEAFF. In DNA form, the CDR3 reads TGTGCCAGCCCGACAGGGGGGGAATGGATGGGGACTGAAGCTTTCTTT.

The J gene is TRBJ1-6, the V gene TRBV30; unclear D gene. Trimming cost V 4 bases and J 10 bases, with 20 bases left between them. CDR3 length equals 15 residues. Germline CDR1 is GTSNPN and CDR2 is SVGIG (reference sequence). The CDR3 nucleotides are TGTGCCTGGATCACCCGGGGTGGAATAGGGTCACCCCTCCACTTT. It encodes CAWITRGGIGSPLHF.

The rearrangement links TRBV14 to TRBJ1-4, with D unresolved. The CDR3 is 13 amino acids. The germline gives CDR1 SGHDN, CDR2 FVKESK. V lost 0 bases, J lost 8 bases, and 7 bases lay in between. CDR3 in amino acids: CASSQDWREKLFF. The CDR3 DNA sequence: TGTGCCAGCAGCCAAGATTGGCGAGAAAAACTGTTTTTT.

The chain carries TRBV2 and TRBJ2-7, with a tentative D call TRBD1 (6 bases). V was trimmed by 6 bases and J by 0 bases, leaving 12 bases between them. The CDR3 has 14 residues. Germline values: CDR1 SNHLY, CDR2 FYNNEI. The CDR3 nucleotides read TGTGCCAGCAGGAGACAGGAATCCTCCTACGAGCAGTACTTC. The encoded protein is CASRRQESSYEQYF.

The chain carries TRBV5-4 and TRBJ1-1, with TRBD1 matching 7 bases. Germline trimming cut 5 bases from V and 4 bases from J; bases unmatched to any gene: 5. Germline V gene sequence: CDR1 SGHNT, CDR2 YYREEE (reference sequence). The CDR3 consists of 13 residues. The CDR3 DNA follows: TGTGCCAGCAGAAAGCAGGGGGGCACTGAAGCTTTCTTT. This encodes CASRKQGGTEAFF.

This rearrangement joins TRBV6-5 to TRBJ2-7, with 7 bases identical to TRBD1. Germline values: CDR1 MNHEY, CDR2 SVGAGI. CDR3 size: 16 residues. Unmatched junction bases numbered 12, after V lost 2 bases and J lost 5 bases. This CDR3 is CASSYPGAGGINEQYF. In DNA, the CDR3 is TGTGCCAGCAGTTACCCCGGGGCAGGGGGTATCAACGAGCAGTACTTC.

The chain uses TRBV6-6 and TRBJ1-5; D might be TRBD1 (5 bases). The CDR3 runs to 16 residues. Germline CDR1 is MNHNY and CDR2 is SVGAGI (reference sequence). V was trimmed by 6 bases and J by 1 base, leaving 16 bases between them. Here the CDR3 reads CASSPPGTGSNQPQHF. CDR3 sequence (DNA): TGTGCCAGCAGCCCCCCAGGGACGGGGAGCAATCAGCCCCAGCATTTT.

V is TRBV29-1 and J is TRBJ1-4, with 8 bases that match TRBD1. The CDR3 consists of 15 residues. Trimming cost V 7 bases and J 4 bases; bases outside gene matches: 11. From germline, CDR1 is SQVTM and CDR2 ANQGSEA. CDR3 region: CSARQDRGVNEKLFF. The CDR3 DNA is TGCAGCGCTCGGCAAGACAGGGGTGTTAATGAAAAACTGTTTTTT.

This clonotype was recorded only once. The CDR3 reads CASSSPRGRGEETQYF. CDR3 bases: TGTGCCAGCAGTTCCCCGAGGGGGAGGGGAGAGGAGACCCAGTACTTC. The V and J genes are TRBV27 and TRBJ2-5, with D possibly being TRBD2 (7 bases). The V gene's germline CDR1 is MNHEY and CDR2 SMNVEV (reference sequence). CDR3 length equals 16 residues. V was trimmed by 4 bases and J by 5 bases, leaving 20 bases between them.

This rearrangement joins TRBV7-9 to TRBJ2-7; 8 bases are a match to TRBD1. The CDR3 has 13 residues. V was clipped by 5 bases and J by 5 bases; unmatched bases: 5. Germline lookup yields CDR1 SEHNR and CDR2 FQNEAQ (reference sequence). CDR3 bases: TGTGCCAGCAGCGGACAGGGTACGGACGAGCAGTACTTC. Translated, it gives CASSGQGTDEQYF. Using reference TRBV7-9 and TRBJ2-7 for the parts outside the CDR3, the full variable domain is DTGVSQNPRHKITKRGQNVTFRCDPISEHNRLYWYRQTLGQGPEFLTYFQNEAQLEKSRLLSDRFSAERPKGSFSTLEIQRTEQGDSAMYLCASSGQGTDEQYFGPGTRLTVT.

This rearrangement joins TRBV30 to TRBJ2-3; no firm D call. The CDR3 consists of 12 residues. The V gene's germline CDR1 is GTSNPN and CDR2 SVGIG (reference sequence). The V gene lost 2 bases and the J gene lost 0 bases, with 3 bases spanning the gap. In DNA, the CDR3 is TGTGCCTGGAGTCGGAGCACAGATACGCAGTATTTT. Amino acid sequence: CAWSRSTDTQYF.

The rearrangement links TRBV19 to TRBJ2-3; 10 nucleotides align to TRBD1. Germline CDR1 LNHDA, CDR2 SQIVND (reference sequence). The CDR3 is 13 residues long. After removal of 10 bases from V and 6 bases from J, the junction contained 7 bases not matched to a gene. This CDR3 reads CAIGTGAADTQYF. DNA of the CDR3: TGTGCCATTGGGACAGGGGCAGCGGATACGCAGTATTTT. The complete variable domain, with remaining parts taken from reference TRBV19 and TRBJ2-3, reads DGGITQSPKYLFRKEGQNVTLSCEQNLNHDAMYWYRQDPGQGLRLIYYSQIVNDFQKGDIAEGYSVSREKKESFPLTVTSAQKNPTAFYLCAIGTGAADTQYFGPGTRLTVL.

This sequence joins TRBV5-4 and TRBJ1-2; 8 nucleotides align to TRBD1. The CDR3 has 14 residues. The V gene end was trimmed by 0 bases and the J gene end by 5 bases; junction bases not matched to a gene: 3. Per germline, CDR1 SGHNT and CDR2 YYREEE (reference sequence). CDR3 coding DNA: TGTGCCAGCAGCTTGGGACAGGGGAGATATGGCTACACCTTC. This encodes CASSLGQGRYGYTF.

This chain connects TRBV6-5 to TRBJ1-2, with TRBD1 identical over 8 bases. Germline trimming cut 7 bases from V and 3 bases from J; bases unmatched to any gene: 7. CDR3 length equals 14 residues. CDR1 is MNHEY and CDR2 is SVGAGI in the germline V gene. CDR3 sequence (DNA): TGTGCCAGCACCAAGACAGGGGCGGACTATGGCTACACCTTC. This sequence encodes CASTKTGADYGYTF.

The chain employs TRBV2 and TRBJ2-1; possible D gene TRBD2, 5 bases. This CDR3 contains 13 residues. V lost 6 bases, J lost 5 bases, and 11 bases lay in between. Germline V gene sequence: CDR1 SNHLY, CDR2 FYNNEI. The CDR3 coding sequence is TGTGCCAGCAGATTGGACTCAAACAATGAGCAGTTCTTC. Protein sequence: CASRLDSNNEQFF.

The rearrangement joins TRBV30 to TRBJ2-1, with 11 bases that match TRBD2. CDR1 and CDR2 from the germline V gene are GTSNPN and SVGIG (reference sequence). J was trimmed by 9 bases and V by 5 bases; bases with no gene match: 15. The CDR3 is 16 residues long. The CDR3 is CAWGEPGLAAVSEQFF. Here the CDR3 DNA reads TGTGCCTGGGGGGAGCCGGGACTAGCGGCGGTGAGTGAGCAGTTCTTC.

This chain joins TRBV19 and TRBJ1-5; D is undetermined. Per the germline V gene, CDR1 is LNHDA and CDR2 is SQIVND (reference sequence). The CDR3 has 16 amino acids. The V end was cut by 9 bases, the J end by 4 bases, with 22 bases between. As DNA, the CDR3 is TGTGCCAGCAGCCAAAGACACGCCGCCGCGAATCAGCCCCAGCATTTT. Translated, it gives CASSQRHAAANQPQHF.

The CDR3 protein is CASSRNSGVNTGELFF. DNA for the CDR3: TGCGCCAGCAGCAGGAATAGCGGGGTCAACACCGGGGAGCTGTTTTTT. The chain has TRBV5-1 and TRBJ2-2; 8 nucleotides line up with TRBD2. Trimming took 4 bases from V and 2 from J; bases not matched to a gene: 7. This CDR3 has 16 residues. Germline V gene sequence: CDR1 SGHRS, CDR2 YFSETQ. Full variable domain (remainder filled in from reference TRBV5-1 and TRBJ2-2): KAGVTQTPRYLIKTRGQQVTLSCSPISGHRSVSWYQQTPGQGLQFLFEYFSETQRNKGNFPGRFSGRQFSNSRSEMNVSTLELGDSALYLCASSRNSGVNTGELFFGEGSRLTVL.